A single sample gave rise to the 27 T cell receptor beta chains below, sequenced in a study of T cell responses to AZD1222 COVID-19 vaccine. Sequencing used immunoSEQ multiplex PCR; TCRdb keeps in-frame clones, though not all of them. The sample has 130,000 or so clones, 65% to 90% seen once; the top ten hold approximately 8%. The specimen was peripheral blood, collected 28 days after the second dose of the MenACWY control vaccine. These TCRs come from an adult who received the MenACWY meningococcal vaccine as a control.

J is TRBJ2-5 and V is TRBV11-2; no clear D gene. V was shortened by 1 base and J by 5 bases, with 11 bases between the two germline ends. Germline CDR1 reads SGHAT; CDR2 reads FQNNGV. This CDR3 has 14 amino acids. The CDR3 DNA reads as TGTGCCAGCAGCTTAGTTTGGGAAGGGGAGACCCAGTACTTC. It yields the protein CASSLVWEGETQYF.

The chain recombines TRBV9 with TRBJ1-2, with D possibly TRBD1 on 6 matching bases. The CDR3 spans 15 residues. The V gene's germline CDR1 is SGDLS and CDR2 YYNGEE. The ends were cut back, 2 bases at V and 4 bases at J, with 15 bases in the middle. The chain's CDR3 is CASSVRPGESYGYTF. The CDR3 DNA reads as TGTGCCAGCAGCGTTAGGCCAGGGGAGAGCTATGGCTACACCTTC.

The V gene is TRBV27, the J gene TRBJ1-2; 9 nucleotides align to TRBD1. Losses at the gene ends were 5 bases for V and 6 bases for J; bases not matched to a gene: 1. The V gene's germline CDR1 is MNHEY and CDR2 SMNVEV (reference sequence). The CDR3 is 12 residues long. The CDR3 region is CASSRTGDGYTF. The CDR3 DNA reads TGTGCCAGCAGTCGGACAGGGGATGGCTACACCTTC.

The chain joins TRBV5-6 to TRBJ2-7; no clear D gene. This CDR3 spans 15 amino acids. Germline lookup yields CDR1 SGHDT and CDR2 YYEEEE. V lost 0 bases to trimming and J lost 4 bases, with 14 bases between them. As DNA, the CDR3 is TGTGCCAGCAGCTTGGCAGAGGCTTTCAATTACGAGCAGTACGTC. Its protein product is CASSLAEAFNYEQYV.

This rearrangement joins TRBV11-3 to TRBJ1-3; D gene uncertain. In germline, CDR1 is SGHNT, CDR2 YENEEA. The CDR3 sequence is 12 residues long. V lost 3 bases to trimming and J lost 4 bases, with 4 bases between them. The CDR3 is CASSLRGNTIYF. The CDR3 DNA sequence: TGTGCCAGCAGCTTGAGAGGAAACACCATATATTTT.

This chain connects TRBV5-1 to TRBJ2-2, with 9 nucleotides matching TRBD1. The CDR3 covers 15 residues. From germline, CDR1 is SGHRS and CDR2 YFSETQ. Trimming cost V 3 bases and J 3 bases; bases outside gene matches: 3. The CDR3 region has the DNA TGCGCCAGCAGCTCCGGGACAGGGCACACCGGGGAGCTGTTTTTT. It codes for CASSSGTGHTGELFF.

The chain uses TRBV7-7 and TRBJ1-4, with 8 bases aligning to TRBD1. Unmatched junction bases numbered 4, after V lost 5 bases and J lost 2 bases. Germline V gene sequence: CDR1 SSHAT, CDR2 FNYEAQ (reference sequence). The CDR3 consists of 15 residues. CDR3 in amino acids: CASSTGGQTNEKLFF. The CDR3, as DNA: TGTGCCAGCAGCACAGGGGGACAGACTAATGAAAAACTGTTTTTT.

This clone was counted once. This chain joins TRBV28 and TRBJ2-7, with 7 bases that match TRBD2. The CDR3 spans 14 residues. Looked up from germline, CDR1 is MDHEN and CDR2 is SYDVKM. Trimming cost V 3 bases and J 6 bases; bases outside gene matches: 8. The chain's CDR3 is CASSFSQTSSEQYV. As DNA, the CDR3 is TGTGCCAGCAGTTTCTCACAGACTAGCTCCGAGCAGTACGTC.

This chain links TRBV19 with TRBJ2-1; 12 nucleotides line up with TRBD1. V dropped 6 bases and J dropped 6; count of bases not matched to a gene: 6. The V gene's germline CDR1 is LNHDA and CDR2 SQIVND (reference sequence). The CDR3 covers 15 residues. The CDR3 sequence is CASRGRDRGLNEQFF. The CDR3 DNA sequence: TGTGCCAGTAGGGGTAGGGACAGGGGGCTCAATGAGCAGTTCTTC.

The chain employs TRBV5-6 and TRBJ1-1; no reliable D call. The germline gives CDR1 SGHDT, CDR2 YYEEEE. The V gene lost 4 bases and the J gene lost 1 base, with 8 bases spanning the gap. There are 13 residues in the CDR3. The CDR3 coding sequence is TGTGCCAGCAGCCGTACAGCGAACACTGAAGCTTTCTTT. It codes for CASSRTANTEAFF.

The rearrangement uses TRBV5-4 and TRBJ2-1; 8 positions match TRBD1. Germline V CDR1 and CDR2: SGHNT, YYREEE (reference sequence). The CDR3 contains 15 residues. The ends lost 4 bases at V and 12 bases at J; junction bases unmatched: 15. The CDR3 spells CASSPSGDRSLGQFF. The CDR3 DNA follows: TGTGCCAGCAGCCCATCAGGGGACAGGAGTCTAGGGCAGTTCTTC.

The V gene is TRBV19, the J gene TRBJ1-5; D is perhaps TRBD1 (6 bases). This CDR3 spans 13 amino acids. V dropped 10 bases and J dropped 3 bases, with 13 bases sitting between them. Looked up from germline, CDR1 is LNHDA and CDR2 is SQIVND (reference sequence). CDR3 nucleotide sequence: TGTGCCACCCGAACAGGGTTCAATCAGCCCCAGCATTTT. It codes for CATRTGFNQPQHF.

This clone has only one observation. This rearrangement joins TRBV5-4 to TRBJ2-3, with D perhaps TRBD2 (6 bases). Trimming stripped 9 bases from V and 5 bases from J, with 13 bases between. The length of the CDR3 is 12 residues. In germline, CDR1 is SGHNT, CDR2 YYREEE (reference sequence). The CDR3 protein is CATWAGRDTQYF. In nucleotides, the CDR3 is TGTGCCACCTGGGCGGGGCGAGATACGCAGTATTTT.

V gene TRBV30 combines with J gene TRBJ1-3; D is ambiguous. The V gene lost 2 bases and the J gene lost 2 bases, with 4 bases spanning the gap. Germline assignment: CDR1 GTSNPN and CDR2 SVGIG (reference sequence). The CDR3 totals 12 residues. The CDR3 DNA reads TGTGCCTGGAGTACGGCTGGAAACACCATATATTTT. It encodes CAWSTAGNTIYF.

A single count supports this clone. The chain carries TRBV11-1 and TRBJ2-1; 10 positions match TRBD2. The CDR3 has 15 amino acids. The V gene end was trimmed by 5 bases and the J gene end by 5 bases; junction bases not matched to a gene: 6. Germline V gene data show CDR1 as SGHAT and CDR2 as FQDESV (reference sequence). The CDR3 protein is CASSPTSGDHNEQFF. The DNA of the CDR3 is TGTGCCAGCAGCCCTACTAGCGGGGACCACAATGAGCAGTTCTTC. Looking up the rest from reference TRBV11-1 and TRBJ2-1 gives the full variable domain: EAEVAQSPRYKITEKSQAVAFWCDPISGHATLYWYRQILGQGPELLVQFQDESVVDDSQLPKDRFSAERLKGVDSTLKIQPAELGDSAMYLCASSPTSGDHNEQFFGPGTRLTVL.

This clone was counted only a few times. The chain employs TRBV19 and TRBJ1-2; the D gene is possibly TRBD1 (5 bases). V dropped 3 bases and J dropped 6 bases, with 14 bases sitting between them. Germline-derived CDR1 and CDR2 are LNHDA and SQIVND (reference sequence). The CDR3 sequence is 14 residues long. This CDR3 is CASSIHSGGDGYTF. CDR3 DNA sequence: TGTGCCAGTAGTATTCACTCCGGAGGGGATGGCTACACCTTC.

The J gene is TRBJ1-1, the V gene TRBV7-9; 7 bases fit TRBD1. The length of the CDR3 is 12 residues. Germline V gene sequence: CDR1 SEHNR, CDR2 FQNEAQ (reference sequence). Trimming cost V 5 bases and J 8 bases; bases outside gene matches: 5. CDR3 DNA sequence: TGTGCCAGCAGCGAAAGGACAGGAGAAGCTTTCTTT. Translated: CASSERTGEAFF. The full variable domain, rest sourced from reference TRBV7-9 and TRBJ1-1, is DTGVSQNPRHKITKRGQNVTFRCDPISEHNRLYWYRQTLGQGPEFLTYFQNEAQLEKSRLLSDRFSAERPKGSFSTLEIQRTEQGDSAMYLCASSERTGEAFFGQGTRLTVV.

This chain joins TRBV28 and TRBJ1-1, with D hard to call. Germline loops: CDR1 MDHEN, CDR2 SYDVKM. This CDR3 has 14 amino acids. The V gene lost 8 bases and the J gene lost 5 bases, with 18 bases spanning the gap. CDR3 loop: CASRGTGRRTEAFF. Written as DNA, the CDR3 is TGTGCCAGCCGCGGAACCGGGAGGAGGACTGAAGCTTTCTTT.

V and J are TRBV25-1 and TRBJ1-5; 8 positions match TRBD1. The CDR3 covers 15 residues. The germline V gene has CDR1 MGHDK and CDR2 SYGVNS. Losses at the gene ends were 6 bases for V and 2 bases for J; bases not matched to a gene: 6. The CDR3 nucleotides read TGTGCCAGCAGCGCAGGGGGCGAGGGCAATCAGCCCCAGCATTTT. It is translated as CASSAGGEGNQPQHF.

V is TRBV27 and J is TRBJ1-6, with D uncertain. Per germline, CDR1 MNHEY and CDR2 SMNVEV (reference sequence). Deletions cut 7 bases from V and 0 bases from J, with 13 bases between. The CDR3 is 16 amino acids. This CDR3 reads CASTSEASSYNSPLHF. In DNA, the CDR3 is TGTGCCAGCACCTCGGAGGCGAGCTCCTATAATTCACCCCTCCACTTT.

This CDR3 is CASSIVYGDHEQYV. The CDR3 DNA sequence: TGTGCCAGTAGTATAGTTTACGGGGACCACGAGCAGTACGTC. The V and J genes are TRBV19 and TRBJ2-7; TRBD1 or TRBD2 may be the D gene (5 bases each). The V gene lost 1 base and the J gene lost 5 bases, with 12 bases spanning the gap. Germline V lookup: CDR1 LNHDA, CDR2 SQIVND (reference sequence). This CDR3 is built from 14 residues.

This clone was recorded only once. As DNA, the CDR3 is TGCGCCAGCAGCCAACCCATGGTCGACTATGGCTACACCTTC. It codes for CASSQPMVDYGYTF. The genes are TRBV4-1 and TRBJ1-2; no clear D gene. The germline CDR1 and CDR2 sequences are MGHRA and YSYEKL. Trimming shortened V by 2 bases and J by 3 bases, and 10 bases separated the two germline ends. This CDR3 spans 14 amino acids.

This clone is a singleton in its sample. The J gene is TRBJ2-3, the V gene TRBV4-2; TRBD2 agrees at 7 bases. The CDR3 is 16 amino acids. The ends lost 1 base at V and 5 bases at J; junction bases unmatched: 9. Germline values: CDR1 LGHNA, CDR2 YNFKEQ. This chain's CDR3 is CASSQGASGSGDTQYF. CDR3 DNA sequence: TGTGCCAGCAGCCAAGGCGCTAGCGGCTCGGGAGATACGCAGTATTTT.

The chain employs TRBV7-6 and TRBJ1-1; D remains ambiguous. V was shortened by 3 bases and J by 4 bases, with 12 bases between the two germline ends. Germline V lookup: CDR1 SGHVS, CDR2 FNYEAQ. The CDR3 is 14 residues long. CDR3 bases: TGTGCCAGCAGCTTGGACCCGGGTACCACTGAAGCTTTCTTT. Translation: CASSLDPGTTEAFF.

The gene calls are TRBV7-2 and TRBJ1-5; 10 bases line up with TRBD1. V trimming: 1 base; J trimming: 5 bases; junction bases outside the gene matches: 2. This CDR3 has 15 amino acids. Germline CDR1 and CDR2: SGHTA and FQGNSA. The CDR3 loop is CASSLGQGADQPQHF. Here the CDR3 DNA reads TGTGCCAGCAGCTTAGGACAGGGGGCCGATCAGCCCCAGCATTTT.

The J gene is TRBJ2-6, the V gene TRBV3-1 (or the pseudogene TRBV3-2), with D unresolved. The V end was cut by 4 bases, the J end by 0 bases, with 13 bases between. The CDR3 covers 17 residues. From germline, CDR1 is LGHDT and CDR2 YNNKEL (reference sequence). CDR3 DNA sequence: TGTGCCAGCAGCCCCTATCCCGGCGCCTCTGGGGCCAACGTCCTGACTTTC. Translating it yields CASSPYPGASGANVLTF.

The chain links TRBV7-2 to TRBJ1-5; D is perhaps TRBD1 (6 bases). V lost 5 bases to trimming and J lost 7 bases, with 15 bases between them. Germline V CDR1 and CDR2: SGHTA, FQGNSA. The CDR3 extends over 14 amino acids. CDR3 in amino acids: CASSPEQGSQPQHF. DNA of the CDR3: TGTGCCAGCAGCCCGGAACAGGGATCCCAGCCCCAGCATTTT.